This TCR beta chain derives from a study of shared clonotypes between healthy human individuals. Study-level background: There were three CD4 naive, three CD4 memory, two CD8 naive and one CD8 memory plates per donor. Findings and caveats of the study: Memory subsets generally showed lower estimated richness than naive subsets.

Only in-frame clones appear in the TCRdb table, and some are missing; sequencing was by immunoSEQ multiplex PCR. The table shows some 2.1 million clones, with roughly 94% occurring only once. The CDR3 sequence is 18 residues long. CDR1 and CDR2 from the germline V gene are SGHVS and FNYEAQ. Concerning this clone itself: Its antigen is currently unknown. Germline and junction disagree at one end, which may indicate a read error.

A CD45RA+ naive subset and a CD45RA-negative memory subset were split from CD4+ cells. The receptor comes from a man aged 18 to 30 in good health. The sequenced sample consisted of naive CD4+ T cells sorted from blood. Subset indicated: CD45RA+ positively selected. The chain is built from TRBV7-6 and TRBJ2-7, with 15 bases aligning to TRBD2. The CDR3 region has the DNA TGTGCCAGCGGCTTAGGACTAGCGGGGGGGCAAGGCCGCGACGAGCAGTACTTC. Translation gives CASGLGLAGGQGRDEQYF. The full variable domain, rest sourced from reference TRBV7-6 and TRBJ2-7, is GAGVSQSPRYKVTKRGQDVALRCDPISGHVSLYWYRQALGQGPEFLTYFNYEAQQDKSGLPNDRFSAERPEGSISTLTIQRTEQRDSAMYRCASGLGLAGGQGRDEQYFGPGTRLTVT.